The clone carrying this T cell receptor beta chain counts as medium-sized (0.01 to 0.1%). What it recognizes is unknown. Stated time point: sample taken at primary tumor resection. 55 to 80 TRACERx patients with early, untreated non-small cell lung cancer donated samples. Unsorted tumor, nontumor lung tissue or cryopreserved PBMC supplied the whole RNA. These data are taken from a study of spatial heterogeneity in lung cancer. General study results and limits: Expanded TCRs that were ubiquitous or regional had counts tracking ubiquitous and regional nonsynonymous mutations, respectively. Mutation counts in tumors were tracked by counts of expanded intratumoral alpha and beta TCRs.

The V gene's germline CDR1 is MDHEN and CDR2 SYDVKM. This CDR3 has 14 amino acids. V shed 3 bases and J 1 base; nucleotides not matched to a gene: 2. TCRdb used MiXCR to reprocess the 5' RACE reads, holding one entry per CDR3 protein. Seen here are 2,000 to 3,000 distinct CDR3 sequences, 15% observed once, and the top ten hold approximately 7%. The sample consisted of lung tumor tissue, taken at surgery. This TCR was recovered from a female donor with early-stage non-small cell lung cancer. J is TRBJ1-1 and V is TRBV28; 7 bases fit TRBD1. CDR3 residues: CASSLGQKNTEAFF. The CDR3 DNA reads as TGTGCCAGCAGTTTGGGACAGAAGAACACTGAAGCTTTCTTT. Full variable domain (missing parts from reference TRBV28 and TRBJ1-1): DVKVTQSSRYLVKRTGEKVFLECVQDMDHENMFWYRQDPGLGLRLIYFSYDVKMKEKGDIPEGYSVSREKKERFSLILESASTNQTSMYLCASSLGQKNTEAFFGQGTRLTVV.